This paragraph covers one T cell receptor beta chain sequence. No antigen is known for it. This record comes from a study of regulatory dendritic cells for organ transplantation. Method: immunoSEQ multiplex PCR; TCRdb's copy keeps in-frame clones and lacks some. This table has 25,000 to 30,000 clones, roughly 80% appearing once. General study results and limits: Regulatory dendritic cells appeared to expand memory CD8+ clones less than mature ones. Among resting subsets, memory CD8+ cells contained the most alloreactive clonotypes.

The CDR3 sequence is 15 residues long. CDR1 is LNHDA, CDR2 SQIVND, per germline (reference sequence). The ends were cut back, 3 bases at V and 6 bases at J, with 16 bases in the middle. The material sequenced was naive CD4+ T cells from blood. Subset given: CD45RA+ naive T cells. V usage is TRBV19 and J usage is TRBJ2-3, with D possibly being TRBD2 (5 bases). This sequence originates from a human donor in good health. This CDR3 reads CASSIGSAAGDTQYF. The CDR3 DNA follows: TGTGCCAGTAGTATCGGCTCAGCGGCCGGTGATACGCAGTATTTT.